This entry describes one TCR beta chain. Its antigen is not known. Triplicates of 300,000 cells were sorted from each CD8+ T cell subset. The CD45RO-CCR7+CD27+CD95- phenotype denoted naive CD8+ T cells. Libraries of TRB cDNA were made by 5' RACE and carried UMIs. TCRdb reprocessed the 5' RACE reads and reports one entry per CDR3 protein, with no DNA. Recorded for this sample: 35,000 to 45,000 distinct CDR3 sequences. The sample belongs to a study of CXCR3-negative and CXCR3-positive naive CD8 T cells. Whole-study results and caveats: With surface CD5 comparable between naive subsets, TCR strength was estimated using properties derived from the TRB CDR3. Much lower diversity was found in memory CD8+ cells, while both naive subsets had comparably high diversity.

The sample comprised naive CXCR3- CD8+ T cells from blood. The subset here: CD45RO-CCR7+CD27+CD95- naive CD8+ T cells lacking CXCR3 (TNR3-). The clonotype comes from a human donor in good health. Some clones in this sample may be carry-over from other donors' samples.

The CDR3: CASSASSEITDTQYF. V is TRBV2 and J is TRBJ2-3; no DNA is available, so the TRBD2 call from TCRdb remains unchecked. The CDR3 covers 15 residues. Per germline, CDR1 SNHLY and CDR2 FYNNEI.